This is a list of T cell receptor beta chains from one sample in a study of Ad26.COV2.S vaccination and SARS-CoV-2 variants. Using immunoSEQ multiplex PCR, the repertoire was profiled, and TCRdb retains in-frame clones only, with some absent. The repertoire holds 380,000 or so clones, around 89% seen once, with just under 5% in the top ten. Sample: peripheral blood, taken in a trial of Ad26.COV2.S vaccine versus placebo. The receptors shown here come from a person aged 18-65 years who received the Ad26.COV2.S COVID-19 vaccine or a placebo. Each CDR3 is given with its conserved first and last residue. Each record gives: clone size, D gene, V gene, J gene, CDR3 protein, CDR3 DNA. D genes are given only for firm matches. The listing skips clone size in some rows; elsewhere it reads once, few, many or a size class.

many	TRBD1	TRBV6-2/TRBV6-3	TRBJ1-1	CASSYVKGQLNTEAFF	TGTGCCAGCAGTTACGTCAAGGGACAGTTGAACACTGAAGCTTTCTTT
-	-	TRBV5-1	TRBJ2-5	CASSFTGIIQETQYF	TGCGCCAGCAGCTTTACAGGGATAATTCAAGAGACCCAGTACTTC
-	TRBD1	TRBV4-1	TRBJ2-7	CASSPGQASYEQYF	TGCGCCAGCAGCCCGGGACAGGCATCCTACGAGCAGTACTTC
-	-	TRBV3-1/TRBV3-2	TRBJ1-5	CASSQDGAQPQHF	TGTGCCAGCAGCCAAGACGGGGCTCAGCCCCAGCATTTT
once	-	TRBV7-8	TRBJ1-3	CASTDGWASGNTIYF	TGTGCCAGCACGGACGGATGGGCCTCTGGAAACACCATATATTTT
-	-	TRBV5-6	TRBJ1-2	CASSLVGNSDYGYTF	TGTGCCAGCAGCTTGGTCGGGAACTCGGACTATGGCTACACCTTC
-	-	TRBV5-6	TRBJ2-5	CASSRRDVQETQYF	TGTGCCAGCAGCCGCCGGGACGTCCAAGAGACCCAGTACTTC
-	-	TRBV7-3	TRBJ2-1	CASSLTSGLNYNEQFF	TGTGCCAGCAGCTTAACTAGCGGACTCAACTACAATGAGCAGTTCTTC
-	-	TRBV6-1	TRBJ2-3	CASSEGSGVSDTQYF	TGTGCCAGCAGTGAAGGGTCAGGGGTATCAGATACGCAGTATTTT
-	TRBD1	TRBV4-1	TRBJ2-7	CASSSGTGAYEQYF	TGCGCCAGCAGCTCCGGGACAGGAGCCTACGAGCAGTACTTC
-	TRBD1	TRBV19	TRBJ1-6	CASSSPGQRNSPLHF	TGTGCCAGTAGTAGCCCGGGACAGCGGAATTCACCCCTCCACTTT
-	-	TRBV27	TRBJ1-1	CASSLGQNTEAFF	TGTGCCAGCAGTTTGGGGCAGAACACTGAAGCTTTCTTT
-	-	TRBV11-3	TRBJ2-2	CASSLGGNTGELFF	TGTGCCAGCAGCTTAGGGGGGAACACCGGGGAGCTGTTTTTT
many	-	TRBV7-9	TRBJ1-4	CASSIAIATNEKLFF	TGTGCCAGCAGCATTGCCATTGCAACTAATGAAAAACTGTTTTTT
-	TRBD2	TRBV28	TRBJ2-3	CASRGSGSGRDTQYF	TGTGCCAGCAGGGGGAGCGGGAGTGGTCGAGATACGCAGTATTTT
-	TRBD1	TRBV7-3	TRBJ2-7	CASSPDRGQTYEQYF	TGTGCCAGCAGCCCTGACAGGGGGCAAACCTACGAGCAGTACTTC
-	-	TRBV9	TRBJ2-7	CASSPQVGPLEQYF	TGTGCCAGCAGCCCCCAGGTCGGCCCTCTCGAGCAGTACTTC
once	-	TRBV9	TRBJ2-1	CASSPSGRDIYNEQFF	TGTGCCAGCAGCCCCAGCGGTCGGGACATCTACAATGAGCAGTTCTTC
-	-	TRBV7-2	TRBJ2-2	CASSLVQTNTGELFF	TGTGCCAGCAGCTTAGTCCAAACGAACACCGGGGAGCTGTTTTTT
-	-	TRBV7-9	TRBJ2-3	CASSTSTGDTDTQYF	TGTGCCAGCAGCACGTCGACGGGGGACACAGATACGCAGTATTTT
-	TRBD1	TRBV10-3	TRBJ2-3	CAISDPGQSSTDTQYF	TGTGCCATCAGTGATCCGGGACAGTCTAGCACAGATACGCAGTATTTT
-	TRBD1	TRBV28	TRBJ2-7	CASRFGTDYEQYF	TGTGCCAGCCGGTTCGGGACAGACTACGAGCAGTACTTC
-	-	TRBV5-6	TRBJ1-1	CASSLQTGWNTEAFF	TGTGCCAGCAGCCTCCAGACAGGATGGAACACTGAAGCTTTCTTT
-	-	TRBV6-5	TRBJ1-1	CASSYFGGTEAFF	TGTGCCAGCAGTTACTTCGGGGGCACTGAAGCTTTCTTT
-	TRBD1	TRBV4-3	TRBJ2-3	CASSQATGYSTDTQYF	TGCGCCAGCAGCCAGGCGACAGGGTATTCGACAGATACGCAGTATTTT
-	-	TRBV20-1	TRBJ2-7	CSASPAGGDAEQYF	TGCAGTGCTAGTCCGGCAGGGGGGGATGCCGAGCAGTACTTC
-	-	TRBV3-1/TRBV3-2	TRBJ2-7	CASSEGPNYEQYF	TGTGCCAGCAGCGAGGGACCGAACTACGAGCAGTACTTC
-	-	TRBV20-1	TRBJ1-1	CSAKMNTEAFF	TGCAGTGCTAAGATGAACACTGAAGCTTTCTTT
once	-	TRBV29-1	TRBJ2-4	CSVSRVSGIQYF	TGCAGCGTTAGCAGGGTCTCGGGCATTCAGTACTTC
-	-	TRBV11-2	TRBJ1-1	CASSFSQVGAYTEAFF	TGTGCCAGCAGCTTTAGCCAGGTGGGGGCATACACTGAAGCTTTCTTT
-	TRBD1	TRBV2	TRBJ1-3	CASNEQGASGNTIYF	TGTGCCAGCAACGAACAGGGGGCTAGTGGAAACACCATATATTTT
-	TRBD1	TRBV13	TRBJ2-1	CASSSGGASYNEQFF	TGTGCCAGCAGTTCAGGGGGCGCGTCCTACAATGAGCAGTTCTTC
-	-	TRBV6-5	TRBJ2-1	CASSPGASEQFF	TGTGCCAGCAGCCCCGGGGCTAGCGAGCAGTTCTTC
-	TRBD1	TRBV9	TRBJ2-3	CASSVEGAADTQYF	TGTGCCAGCAGCGTAGAGGGGGCGGCAGATACGCAGTATTTT
once	TRBD1	TRBV5-1	TRBJ2-1	CASSLEGTGGLDEQFF	TGCGCCAGCAGCTTGGAGGGGACAGGGGGCTTGGATGAGCAGTTCTTC
-	-	TRBV28	TRBJ2-7	CASSPPGTTAYEQYF	TGTGCCAGCAGTCCACCAGGGACGACCGCCTACGAGCAGTACTTC
-	-	TRBV7-9	TRBJ2-2	CASRQHAGTGELFF	TGTGCCAGCCGCCAGCATGCAGGCACCGGGGAGCTGTTTTTT
-	TRBD1	TRBV18	TRBJ2-5	CASSPNQGALETQYF	TGTGCCAGCTCACCGAACCAGGGGGCATTAGAGACCCAGTACTTC
-	-	TRBV20-1	TRBJ1-5	CSASQTTNQPQHF	TGCAGTGCTAGTCAGACAACAAATCAGCCCCAGCATTTT
-	TRBD1	TRBV13	TRBJ2-6	CASSRRTGRSGANVLTF	TGTGCCAGCAGCCGGAGGACAGGCCGCTCTGGGGCCAACGTCCTGACTTTC
once	-	TRBV19	TRBJ2-7	CASSIDREGTEGYEQYF	TGTGCCAGTAGTATAGATCGGGAGGGGACAGAAGGATACGAGCAGTACTTC
-	TRBD2	TRBV4-2	TRBJ2-3	CASSQEGWGLATSTDTQYF	TGTGCCAGCAGCCAAGAAGGCTGGGGACTAGCGACTAGCACAGATACGCAGTATTTT
-	TRBD1	TRBV13	TRBJ2-2	CASSSHRGNTGELFF	TGTGCCAGCAGCTCGCACAGGGGAAACACCGGGGAGCTGTTTTTT
-	TRBD1	TRBV28	TRBJ2-1	CASSLSGTVTYNEQFF	TGTGCCAGCAGTTTATCTGGGACAGTCACCTACAATGAGCAGTTCTTC
-	TRBD2	TRBV3-1/TRBV3-2	TRBJ2-3	CASSQAGGTDTQYF	TGTGCCAGCAGCCAGGCGGGGGGGACTGATACGCAGTATTTT
-	TRBD1	TRBV9	TRBJ1-4	CASSPSTGATNEKLFF	TGTGCCAGCAGCCCAAGTACAGGGGCAACTAATGAAAAACTGTTTTTT
-	-	TRBV7-2	TRBJ1-3	CASSLMPSNSGNTIYF	TGTGCCAGCAGCTTAATGCCGTCTAACTCTGGAAACACCATATATTTT
-	-	TRBV4-3	TRBJ1-2	CASSQDWAGSANYGYTF	TGCGCCAGCAGCCAAGACTGGGCAGGGAGTGCTAACTATGGCTACACCTTC
-	-	TRBV4-2	TRBJ1-6	CASSQDMGSYNSPLHF	TGTGCCAGCAGCCAAGATATGGGATCCTATAATTCACCCCTCCACTTT
-	-	TRBV7-2	TRBJ2-7	CASSFNRGQGEQYF	TGTGCCAGCAGCTTTAATCGGGGCCAAGGCGAGCAGTACTTC
-	-	TRBV30	TRBJ2-1	CAWSPHPGYNEQFF	TGTGCCTGGAGTCCACACCCAGGGTACAATGAGCAGTTCTTC
-	-	TRBV4-3	TRBJ2-7	CASSQKRGANREQYF	TGCGCCAGCAGCCAGAAAAGGGGGGCTAACCGCGAGCAGTACTTC